A selection of T cell receptor beta chains follows, all from one sample in a study of blood T cell repertoires in COVID-19. Some clones are missing from TCRdb's copy, which holds only in-frame ones; the method was immunoSEQ multiplex PCR. The data hold 350,000 to 450,000 clones, with roughly 89% observed a single time. The specimen was PBMCs or T cells enriched from blood (not recorded which). The origin of the receptors is a woman in her 30s who had recovered from COVID-19. Each CDR3 is given with its conserved first and last residue. Each record gives: V gene, CDR3 protein.

>TRBV20-1
CSASSRLAGVLDTQYF
>TRBV3-1/TRBV3-2
CASSQETVGGDNEQFF
>TRBV7-9
CASSPWSPNSPLHF
>TRBV28
CASRTGQHNSPLHF
>TRBV7-3
CASSLGQGGTQYF
>TRBV28
CASSYRAETQYF
>TRBV6-6
CASSYSEGVDTEAFF
>TRBV29-1
CSAYLAGATDTQYF
>TRBV27
CASGHRDRVREKLFF
>TRBV19
CASQFAGLNTEAFF
>TRBV25-1
CASSVQSGGGSPPQHF
>TRBV9
CASSTGQVSYEQYF
>TRBV30
CAWSPGLAGGQETQYF
>TRBV7-3
CASSLRGGGRDQFF
>TRBV5-1
CASSLVAGLSYNEQFF
>TRBV2
CASRDSWGYEQYF
>TRBV27
CASMKQPGGLYEKLFF
>TRBV28
CASSPQTASQETQYF
>TRBV13
CASTQRRYYGYTF
>TRBV11-2
CASSLGSVREAFF
>TRBV27
CASSWGTGGPYEQYF
>TRBV29-1
CSVSQGPETQYF
>TRBV28
CASRTGGEQETQYF
>TRBV7-2
CASSHGLAGGSSYEQYF
>TRBV7-9
CASSTRQGDQGGRAVHTQYF
>TRBV2
CASRPLQSYEQYF
>TRBV6-1
CASSEEQGRNIQYF
>TRBV3-1/TRBV3-2
CASSQAGGAYTGELFF
>TRBV28
CASSTRPGTGQNEQFF
>TRBV12-3/TRBV12-4
CASSSGSRGYTF
>TRBV27
CASSLVGRLTDTQYF